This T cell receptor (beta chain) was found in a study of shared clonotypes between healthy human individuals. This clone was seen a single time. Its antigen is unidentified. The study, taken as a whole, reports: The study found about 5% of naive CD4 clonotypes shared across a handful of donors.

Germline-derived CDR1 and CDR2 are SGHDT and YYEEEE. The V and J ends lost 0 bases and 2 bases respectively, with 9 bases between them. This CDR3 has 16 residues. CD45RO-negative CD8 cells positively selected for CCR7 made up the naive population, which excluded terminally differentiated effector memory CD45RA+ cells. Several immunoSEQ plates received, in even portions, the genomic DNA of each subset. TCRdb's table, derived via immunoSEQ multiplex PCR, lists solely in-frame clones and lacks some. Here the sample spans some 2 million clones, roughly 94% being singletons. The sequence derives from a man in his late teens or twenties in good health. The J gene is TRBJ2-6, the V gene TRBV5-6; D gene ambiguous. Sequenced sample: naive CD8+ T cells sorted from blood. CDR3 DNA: TGTGCCAGCAGCTTGGAACAGAGGACTGGGGCCAACGTCCTGACTTTC. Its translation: CASSLEQRTGANVLTF.